This T cell receptor (beta chain) was sequenced for a study of blood T cell repertoires in COVID-19 (dated by TCRdb to the early 2020s). Study-level background: The collaborator samples originated in the United States, Italy and Spain and spanned the acute and convalescent phases of COVID-19. The material from the prospective study consisted of cDNA or gDNA derived from T cells, B-cell-depleted T cells, or PBMCs. Deeply sampled blood TCRbeta repertoires from subjects exposed to, actively infected with, or recovered from COVID-19 were included in the dataset. A freely available public database, intended as a resource for researchers studying the immune response to SARS-CoV-2, is where the repertoires were released. Samples came from the ongoing ImmuneRACE study (first 160 participants) plus 1,254 subjects from 6 global collaborators. Nearly every sample came with metadata listing a de-identified subject ID, COVID-19 status, age in years and sex. Where HLA class I and class II types were available, the types were taken from metadata supplied by the sample provider, not from assay-based typing. Results the study describes overall, beyond this receptor: The amount of clinical and demographic metadata varied by source and participant and was provided uncurated.

Each collaborating institution followed its own protocols to collect whole blood in K2EDTA tubes. For TCRbeta analysis, collaborator samples were shipped as frozen whole blood, as isolated PBMCs, or as DNA extracted from either sample type. Comment on this clone: Its antigen remains unidentified. No base quality values were provided; no much bigger clone lies one nucleotide off.

The immunoSEQ Assay, a bias-controlled multiplex PCR, was used to amplify TCRbeta CDR3 regions from genomic DNA. The study's processing was this. Nucleated cell counts per sample were estimated from amplification of reference gene primers within the assay. To quantify the absolute abundance of each unique TCRbeta CDR3 rearrangement, sequence reads were collapsed and filtered. For each sample, productive Simpson clonality was calculated as the square root of Simpson's diversity index over productive rearrangements. TCRdb's version of the immuneACCESS table is confined to in-frame rearrangements and falls short of the full clone set. An unresolved V gene accounts for under half of the shortfall where checked; the remainder is of unknown origin. The V and J calls and clone size were taken over from that table, and D and trimming were inferred from the DNA. In all, the sample holds tens of thousands of clones, and 70% to 90% of those were seen once. Around 9.9% of the sample comes from the top ten.

The material sequenced was peripheral blood. The sequence was collected from a man aged 70 or older with active or convalescent COVID-19.

The nucleotide sequence reads TGTGCCAGCAGTCACGGGACAGGGGTCGCTGAAGCTTTCTTT. This codes for CASSHGTGVAEAFF. Recombination linked TRBV27 to TRBJ1-1; the junction holds 10 bases that match TRBD1. Reading from cysteine to phenylalanine, the CDR3 counts 14 amino acids. The sequence is cut down to CDR3 DNA, 42 bases in frame from base 1. CDR1 and CDR2 are read off the germline V gene (reference sequence) as MNHEY and SMNVEV. Ends trimmed: V by 5 bases, J by 6 bases; bases unmatched to a gene: 6.